A selection of T cell receptor beta chains follows, all from one sample in a study of T cell responses to AZD1222 COVID-19 vaccine. The method was immunoSEQ multiplex PCR; TCRdb's version includes in-frame clones alone and lacks a portion of them. The top ten hold approximately 7% of the sample, which has just under 85,000 clones, 86% seen once. This material consisted of peripheral blood, taken on day 0 of AZD1222 vaccination. Receptors were obtained from an adult in good health. The CDR3 runs from the conserved cysteine through the conserved F or W.

14	TRBV6-5	TRBJ2-3	CASRGQGETDTQYF
16	TRBV7-9	TRBJ1-6	CASSSSRTGSNSPLHF
14	TRBV2	TRBJ1-2	CASSEVGTGGGYTF
14	TRBV7-9	TRBJ2-7	CASSPRNSGYEQYF
15	TRBV18	TRBJ1-4	CASSARDGTNEKLFF
12	TRBV11-2	TRBJ1-2	CASRRQDYGYTF
14	TRBV15	TRBJ2-1	CATSPQGTYNEQFF
14	TRBV6-5	TRBJ2-1	CASLREAVYNEQFF
15	TRBV3-1/TRBV3-2	TRBJ1-3	CASSRQGAGGNTIYF
13	TRBV27	TRBJ2-3	CASSLEGADTQYF